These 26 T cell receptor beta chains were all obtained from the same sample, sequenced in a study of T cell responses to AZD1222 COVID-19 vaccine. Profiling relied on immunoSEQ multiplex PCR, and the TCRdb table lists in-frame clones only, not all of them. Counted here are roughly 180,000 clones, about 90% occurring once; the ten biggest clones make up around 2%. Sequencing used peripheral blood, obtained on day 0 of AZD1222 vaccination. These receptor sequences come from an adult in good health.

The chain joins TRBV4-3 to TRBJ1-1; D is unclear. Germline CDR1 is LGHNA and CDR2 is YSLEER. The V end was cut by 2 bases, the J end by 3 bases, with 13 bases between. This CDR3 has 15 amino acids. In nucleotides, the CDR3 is TGCGCCAGCAGCCAATATCGGGGTTCGGACACTGAAGCTTTCTTT. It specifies CASSQYRGSDTEAFF.

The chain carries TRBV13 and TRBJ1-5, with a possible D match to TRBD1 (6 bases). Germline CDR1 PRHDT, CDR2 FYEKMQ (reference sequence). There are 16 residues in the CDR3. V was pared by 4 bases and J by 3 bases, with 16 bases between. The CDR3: CASSSKADRNNQPQHF. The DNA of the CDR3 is TGTGCCAGCAGCTCCAAAGCTGACAGGAACAATCAGCCCCAGCATTTT.

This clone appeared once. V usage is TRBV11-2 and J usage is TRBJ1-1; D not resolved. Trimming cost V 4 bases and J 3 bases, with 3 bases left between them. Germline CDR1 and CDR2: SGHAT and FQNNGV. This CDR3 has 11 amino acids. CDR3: CASSYDTEAFF. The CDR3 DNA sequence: TGTGCCAGCAGCTACGACACTGAAGCTTTCTTT.

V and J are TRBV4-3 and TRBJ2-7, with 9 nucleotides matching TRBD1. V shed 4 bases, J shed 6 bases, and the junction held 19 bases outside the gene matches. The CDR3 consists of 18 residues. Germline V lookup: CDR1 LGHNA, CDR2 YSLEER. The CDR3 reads CASSRYTLQGQGRSEQYF. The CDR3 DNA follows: TGCGCCAGCAGCCGATACACCCTCCAGGGACAGGGACGGAGCGAGCAGTACTTC.

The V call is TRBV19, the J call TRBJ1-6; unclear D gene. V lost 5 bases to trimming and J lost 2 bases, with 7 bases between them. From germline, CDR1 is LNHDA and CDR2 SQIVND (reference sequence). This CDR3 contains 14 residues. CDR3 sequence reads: CASSWGAYNSPLHF. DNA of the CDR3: TGTGCCAGTAGTTGGGGTGCCTATAATTCACCCCTCCACTTT.

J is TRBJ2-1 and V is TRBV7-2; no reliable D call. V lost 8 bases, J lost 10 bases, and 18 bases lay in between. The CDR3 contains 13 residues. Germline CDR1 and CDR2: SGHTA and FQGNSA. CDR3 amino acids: CASRQVFLKEQFF. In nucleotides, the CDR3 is TGTGCCAGCCGGCAGGTTTTTTTGAAGGAGCAGTTCTTC.

In DNA form, the CDR3 reads TGTGCCAGCAGCCCCCGGAATGAGCAGTTCTTC. Its protein is CASSPRNEQFF. The chain carries TRBV7-9 and TRBJ2-1; D remains ambiguous. V was clipped by 5 bases and J by 7 bases, with 6 bases between them. This CDR3 contains 11 residues. The germline CDR1 and CDR2 sequences are SEHNR and FQNEAQ (reference sequence).

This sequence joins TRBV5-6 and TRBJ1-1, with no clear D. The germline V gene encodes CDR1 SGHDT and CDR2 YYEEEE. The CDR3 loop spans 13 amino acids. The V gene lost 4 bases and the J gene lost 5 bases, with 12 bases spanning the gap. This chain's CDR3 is CASSPTTGTEAFF. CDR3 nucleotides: TGTGCCAGCAGCCCTACTACGGGGACTGAAGCTTTCTTT. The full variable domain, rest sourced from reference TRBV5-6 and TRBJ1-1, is DAGVTQSPTHLIKTRGQQVTLRCSPKSGHDTVSWYQQALGQGPQFIFQYYEEEERQRGNFPDRFSGHQFPNYSSELNVNALLLGDSALYLCASSPTTGTEAFFGQGTRLTVV.

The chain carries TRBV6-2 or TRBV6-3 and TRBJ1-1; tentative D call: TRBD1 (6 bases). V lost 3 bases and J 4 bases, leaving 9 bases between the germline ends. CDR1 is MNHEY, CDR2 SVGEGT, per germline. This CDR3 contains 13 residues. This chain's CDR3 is CASSYLGGTEAFF. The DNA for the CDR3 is TGTGCCAGCAGTTATCTAGGGGGCACTGAAGCTTTCTTT.

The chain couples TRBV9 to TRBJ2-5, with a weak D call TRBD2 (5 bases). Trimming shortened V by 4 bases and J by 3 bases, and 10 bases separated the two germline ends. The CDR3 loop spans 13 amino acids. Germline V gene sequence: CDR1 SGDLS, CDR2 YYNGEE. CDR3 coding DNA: TGTGCCAGCAGCCTATATAGCGAAGAGACCCAGTACTTC. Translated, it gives CASSLYSEETQYF.

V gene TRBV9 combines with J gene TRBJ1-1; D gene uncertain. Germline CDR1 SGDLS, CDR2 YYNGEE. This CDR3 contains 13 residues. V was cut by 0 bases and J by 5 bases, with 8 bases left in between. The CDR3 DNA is TGTGCCAGCAGCGTAGGGATGAGTACTGAAGCTTTCTTT. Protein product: CASSVGMSTEAFF.

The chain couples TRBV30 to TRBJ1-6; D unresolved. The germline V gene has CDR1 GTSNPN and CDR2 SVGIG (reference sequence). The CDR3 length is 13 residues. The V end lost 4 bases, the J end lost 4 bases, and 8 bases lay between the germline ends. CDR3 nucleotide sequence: TGTGCCTGGACACTCGGATATAATTCACCCCTCCACTTT. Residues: CAWTLGYNSPLHF. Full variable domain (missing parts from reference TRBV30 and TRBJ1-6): SQTIHQWPATLVQPVGSPLSLECTVEGTSNPNLYWYRQAAGRGLQLLFYSVGIGQISSEVPQNLSASRPQDRQFILSSKKLLLSDSGFYLCAWTLGYNSPLHFGNGTRLTVT.

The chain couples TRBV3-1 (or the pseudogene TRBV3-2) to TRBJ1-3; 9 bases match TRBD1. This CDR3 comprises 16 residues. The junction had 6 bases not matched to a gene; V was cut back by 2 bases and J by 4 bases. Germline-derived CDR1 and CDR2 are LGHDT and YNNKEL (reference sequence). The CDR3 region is CASSQSQGAKGNTIYF. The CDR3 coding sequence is TGTGCCAGCAGCCAATCACAGGGGGCAAAAGGAAACACCATATATTTT.

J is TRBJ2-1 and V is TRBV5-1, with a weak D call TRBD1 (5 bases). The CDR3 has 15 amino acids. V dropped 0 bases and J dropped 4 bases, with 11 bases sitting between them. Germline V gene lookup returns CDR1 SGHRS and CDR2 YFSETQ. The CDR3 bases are TGCGCCAGCAGCTTGGACAGGATGCTTTACAATGAGCAGTTCTTC. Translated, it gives CASSLDRMLYNEQFF.

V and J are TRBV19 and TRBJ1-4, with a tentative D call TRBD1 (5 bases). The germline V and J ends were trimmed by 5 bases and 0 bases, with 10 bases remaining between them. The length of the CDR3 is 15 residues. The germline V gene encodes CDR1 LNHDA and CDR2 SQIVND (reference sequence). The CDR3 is CASSSRDATNEKLFF. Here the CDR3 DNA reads TGTGCCAGTAGTTCCCGGGACGCAACTAATGAAAAACTGTTTTTT.

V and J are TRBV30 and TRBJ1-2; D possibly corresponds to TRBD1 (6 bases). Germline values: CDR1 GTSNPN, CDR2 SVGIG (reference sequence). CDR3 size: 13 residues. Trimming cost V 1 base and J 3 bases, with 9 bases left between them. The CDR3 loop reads CAWSEGGDYGYTF. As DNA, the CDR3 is TGTGCCTGGAGTGAGGGGGGAGACTATGGCTACACCTTC.

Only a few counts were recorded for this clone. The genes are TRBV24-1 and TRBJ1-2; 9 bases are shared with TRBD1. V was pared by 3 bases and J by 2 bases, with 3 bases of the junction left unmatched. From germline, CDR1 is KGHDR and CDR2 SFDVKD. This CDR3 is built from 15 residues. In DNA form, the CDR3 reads TGTGCCACCAGTGATGTAGGACAGGGGAACTATGGCTACACCTTC. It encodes CATSDVGQGNYGYTF.

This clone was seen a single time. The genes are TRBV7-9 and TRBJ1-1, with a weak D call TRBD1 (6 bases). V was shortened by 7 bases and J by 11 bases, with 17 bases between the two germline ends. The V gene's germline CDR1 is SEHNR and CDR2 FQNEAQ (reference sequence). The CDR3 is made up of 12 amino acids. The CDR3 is CASNGGGAGAFF. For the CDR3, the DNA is TGTGCCAGCAACGGGGGCGGCGCGGGGGCTTTCTTT.

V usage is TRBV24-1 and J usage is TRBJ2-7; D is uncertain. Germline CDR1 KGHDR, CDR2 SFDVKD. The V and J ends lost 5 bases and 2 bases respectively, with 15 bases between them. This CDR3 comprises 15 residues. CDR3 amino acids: CATSARRPVAYEQYF. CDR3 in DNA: TGTGCCACCAGTGCCCGGCGGCCTGTTGCCTACGAGCAGTACTTC.

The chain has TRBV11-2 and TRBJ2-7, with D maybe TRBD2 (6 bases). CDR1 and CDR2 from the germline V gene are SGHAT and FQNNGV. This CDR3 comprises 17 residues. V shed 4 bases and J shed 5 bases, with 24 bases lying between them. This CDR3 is CASSSKGGGGSPNEQYF. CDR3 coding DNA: TGTGCCAGCAGCTCAAAGGGAGGAGGCGGAAGCCCCAACGAGCAGTACTTC.

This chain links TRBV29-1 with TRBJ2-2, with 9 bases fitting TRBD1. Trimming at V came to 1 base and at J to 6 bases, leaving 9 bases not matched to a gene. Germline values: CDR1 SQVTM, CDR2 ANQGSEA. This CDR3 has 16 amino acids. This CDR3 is CSVEVRGQGRPGELFF. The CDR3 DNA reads TGCAGCGTTGAAGTTCGGGGACAGGGTAGGCCCGGGGAGCTGTTTTTT.

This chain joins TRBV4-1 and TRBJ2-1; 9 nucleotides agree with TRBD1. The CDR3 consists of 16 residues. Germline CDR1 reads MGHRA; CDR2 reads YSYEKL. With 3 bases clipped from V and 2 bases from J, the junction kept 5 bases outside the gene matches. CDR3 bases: TGCGCCAGCAGCCAGGAACAGGGGGCCCCCTACAATGAGCAGTTCTTC. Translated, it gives CASSQEQGAPYNEQFF.

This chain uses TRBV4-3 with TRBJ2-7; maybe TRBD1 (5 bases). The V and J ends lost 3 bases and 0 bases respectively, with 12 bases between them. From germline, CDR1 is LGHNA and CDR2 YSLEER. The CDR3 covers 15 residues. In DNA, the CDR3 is TGCGCCAGCAGCCATCGGACATCAAGCTCCTACGAGCAGTACTTC. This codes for CASSHRTSSSYEQYF.

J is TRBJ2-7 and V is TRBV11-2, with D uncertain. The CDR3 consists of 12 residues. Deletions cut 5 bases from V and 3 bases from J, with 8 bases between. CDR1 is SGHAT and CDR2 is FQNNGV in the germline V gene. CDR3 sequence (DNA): TGTGCCAGCAGCCCCCCCGGCTACGAGCAGTACTTC. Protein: CASSPPGYEQYF.

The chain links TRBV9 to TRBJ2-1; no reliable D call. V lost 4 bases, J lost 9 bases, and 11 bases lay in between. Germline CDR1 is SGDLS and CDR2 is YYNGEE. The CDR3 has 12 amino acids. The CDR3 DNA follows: TGTGCCAGCAGCCCACGTCCGGGTGAGCAGTTCTTC. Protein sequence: CASSPRPGEQFF.

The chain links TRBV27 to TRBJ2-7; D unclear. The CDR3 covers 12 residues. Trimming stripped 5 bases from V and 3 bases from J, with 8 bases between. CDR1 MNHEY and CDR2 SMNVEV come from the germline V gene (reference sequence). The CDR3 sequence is CASSGDGYEQYF. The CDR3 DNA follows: TGTGCCAGCAGTGGAGACGGCTACGAGCAGTACTTC.